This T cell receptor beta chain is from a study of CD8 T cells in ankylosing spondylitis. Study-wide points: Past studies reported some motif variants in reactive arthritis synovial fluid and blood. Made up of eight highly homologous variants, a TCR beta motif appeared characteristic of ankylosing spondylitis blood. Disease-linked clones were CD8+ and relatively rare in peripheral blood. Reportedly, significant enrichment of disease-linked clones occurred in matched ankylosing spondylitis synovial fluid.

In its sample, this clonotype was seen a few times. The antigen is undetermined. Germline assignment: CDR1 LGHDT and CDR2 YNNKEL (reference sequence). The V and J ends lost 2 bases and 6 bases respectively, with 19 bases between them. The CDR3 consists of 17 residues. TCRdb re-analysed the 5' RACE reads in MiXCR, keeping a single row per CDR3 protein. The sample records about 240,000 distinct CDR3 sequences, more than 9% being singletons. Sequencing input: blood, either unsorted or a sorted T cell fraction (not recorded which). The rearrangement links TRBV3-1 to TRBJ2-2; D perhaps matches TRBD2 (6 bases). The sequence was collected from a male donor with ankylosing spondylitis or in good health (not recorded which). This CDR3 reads CASSQRGALARSGELFF. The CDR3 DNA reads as TGTGCCAGCAGCCAAAGGGGAGCCCTAGCGCGCTCCGGGGAGCTGTTTTTT.